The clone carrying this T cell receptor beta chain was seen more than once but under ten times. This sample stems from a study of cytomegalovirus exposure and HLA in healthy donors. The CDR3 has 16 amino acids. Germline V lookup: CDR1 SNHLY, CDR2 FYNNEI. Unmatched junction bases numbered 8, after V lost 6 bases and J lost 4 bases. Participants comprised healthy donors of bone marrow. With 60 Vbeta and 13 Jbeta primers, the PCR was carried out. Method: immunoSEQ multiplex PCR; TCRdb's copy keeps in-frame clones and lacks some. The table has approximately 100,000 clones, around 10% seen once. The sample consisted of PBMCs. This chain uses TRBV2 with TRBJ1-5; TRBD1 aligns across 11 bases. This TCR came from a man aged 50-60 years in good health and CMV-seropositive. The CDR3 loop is CASSARRDRGNQPQHF. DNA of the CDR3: TGTGCCAGCAGCGCGCGCCGGGACAGGGGGAATCAGCCCCAGCATTTT.